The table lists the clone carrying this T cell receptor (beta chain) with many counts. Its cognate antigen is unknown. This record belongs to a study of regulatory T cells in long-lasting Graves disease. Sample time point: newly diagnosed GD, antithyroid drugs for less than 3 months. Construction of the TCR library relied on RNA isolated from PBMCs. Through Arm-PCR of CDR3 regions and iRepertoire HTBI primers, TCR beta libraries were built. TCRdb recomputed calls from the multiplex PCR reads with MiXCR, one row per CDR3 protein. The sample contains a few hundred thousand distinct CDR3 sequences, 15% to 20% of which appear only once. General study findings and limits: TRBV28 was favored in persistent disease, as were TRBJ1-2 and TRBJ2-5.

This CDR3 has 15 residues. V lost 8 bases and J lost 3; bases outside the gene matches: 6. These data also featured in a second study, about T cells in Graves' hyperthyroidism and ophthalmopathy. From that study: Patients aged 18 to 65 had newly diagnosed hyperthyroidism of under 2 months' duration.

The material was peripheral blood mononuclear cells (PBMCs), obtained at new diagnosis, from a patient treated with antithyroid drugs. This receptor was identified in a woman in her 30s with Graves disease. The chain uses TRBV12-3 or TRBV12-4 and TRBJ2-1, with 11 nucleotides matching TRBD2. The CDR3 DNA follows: TGTGCCAGCTATTTAGCGGGGGGGATCTACAATGAGCAGTTCTTC. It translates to CASYLAGGIYNEQFF.